This TCR beta chain is from a study of cytomegalovirus exposure and HLA in healthy donors. Study-wide findings and caveats: Sequence variants that were highly shared formed a cluster that was likely a sequencing artifact. Relative to equally common others, HLA-associated TCR beta chains showed greater clonal expansion in a later analysis.

This clone was seen only once. The antigen is unknown. PCR was performed using 60 Vbeta and 13 Jbeta primers. Original data processing: An analysis performed later counted 81 million or so unique TCR beta chains (roughly 11 million of them shared). Assay used: immunoSEQ multiplex PCR; TCRdb lists only in-frame clones, some missing. V, J and clone size were drawn from that table, and D and trimming were deduced from the DNA. The sample comprises approximately 180,000 clones, about four fifths of which are singletons, and roughly 5.2% rests with the top ten. The CDR3 length is 12 residues. Trimming pared 5 bases from V and 6 bases from J, leaving 13 bases between. Germline V gene lookup returns CDR1 SQVTM and CDR2 ANQGSEA.

The V gene is TRBV29-1, the J gene TRBJ1-2, with D perhaps matching TRBD1 (5 bases). This sequence was found in a man between 18 and 29 years old in good health and CMV-seronegative. What was sequenced was PBMCs. This chain's CDR3 is CSVPPMGHGYTF. The CDR3 DNA sequence: TGCAGCGTTCCACCAATGGGGCATGGCTACACCTTC.